This T cell receptor beta chain is from a study of T cell responses to AZD1222 COVID-19 vaccine. Study summary: Doses given second, at about 4 or about 12 weeks, were pooled.

The junction had 3 bases not matched to a gene; V was cut back by 2 bases and J by 1 base. The CDR3 sequence is 16 residues long. In germline, CDR1 is MRHNA, CDR2 SNTAGT. The protocol was immunoSEQ multiplex PCR, while the TCRdb copy is restricted to in-frame clones and leaves out a portion. Seen here are tens of thousands of clones, 90% to 95% observed once, and the top ten hold around 5.3%. About this clone itself: No antigen is known for it.

Whole-study findings and limits: White British people made up most donors, females outnumbered males, and clonal diversity was possibly underestimated.

The chain couples TRBV6-4 to TRBJ2-3, with 10 positions matching TRBD2. The sequenced sample was peripheral blood, obtained on day 0 of AZD1222 vaccination. The source of this sequence is an adult in good health. CDR3 sequence: CASSDSGGAGTDTQYF. CDR3 bases: TGTGCCAGCAGTGACAGCGGGGGGGCCGGCACAGATACGCAGTATTTT.